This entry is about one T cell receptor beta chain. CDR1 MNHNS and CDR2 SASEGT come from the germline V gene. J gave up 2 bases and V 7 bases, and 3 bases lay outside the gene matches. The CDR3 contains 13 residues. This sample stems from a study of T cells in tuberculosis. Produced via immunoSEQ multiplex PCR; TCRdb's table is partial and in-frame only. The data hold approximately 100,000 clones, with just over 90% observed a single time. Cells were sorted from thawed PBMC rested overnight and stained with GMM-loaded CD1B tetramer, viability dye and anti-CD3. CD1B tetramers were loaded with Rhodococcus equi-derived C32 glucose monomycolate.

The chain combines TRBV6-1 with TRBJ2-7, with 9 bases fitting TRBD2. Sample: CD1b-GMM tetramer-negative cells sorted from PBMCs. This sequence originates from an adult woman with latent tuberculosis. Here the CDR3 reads CASKASGTYEQYV. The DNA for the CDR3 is TGTGCCAGCAAGGCTAGCGGGACCTACGAGCAGTACGTC.